A selection of T cell receptor beta chains follows, all from one sample in a study of blood T cell repertoires in COVID-19. Data came from immunoSEQ multiplex PCR; TCRdb stores just in-frame clones and leaves some out. The data show about 200,000 clones, with around four fifths seen just once and under 0.95% held by the top ten. The source material was peripheral blood. These receptors were collected from a man aged 60 to 69 with COVID-19, enrolled during active disease. The CDR3 runs from the conserved cysteine through the conserved F or W. A D gene is named only where the DNA matches it firmly. Expanded clones are given a class, and other clones once, few, many or no size at all.

j_gene,abundance,v_gene,d_gene,CDR3aa,CDR3nt
TRBJ1-1,.,TRBV6-6,.,CASSYSRTVEAFF,TGTGCCAGCAGTTACTCCAGGACAGTTGAAGCTTTCTTT
TRBJ1-1,.,TRBV5-1,.,CASSFLERGTEAFF,TGCGCCAGCAGCTTTCTCGAGCGAGGCACTGAAGCTTTCTTT
TRBJ1-1,.,TRBV9,.,CASSGRDDLMNTEAFF,TGTGCCAGCAGTGGGAGGGACGATCTGATGAACACTGAAGCTTTCTTT
TRBJ1-6,.,TRBV6-1,.,CASSELWSGSRNSPLHF,TGTGCCAGCAGTGAATTATGGTCGGGGTCTAGGAATTCACCCCTCCACTTT
TRBJ1-3,.,TRBV30,.,CAWSRRNTIYF,TGTGCCTGGTCGAGGCGAAACACCATATATTTT
TRBJ2-1,.,TRBV29-1,TRBD1,CSVWDRGGNEQFF,TGCAGCGTTTGGGACAGGGGAGGCAATGAGCAGTTCTTC
TRBJ1-1,.,TRBV2,TRBD1,CASSAGQKAFF,TGTGCCAGCAGCGCGGGACAGAAAGCTTTCTTT
TRBJ1-5,.,TRBV6-2/TRBV6-3,.,CASSSKFSVTPSNQPQHF,TGTGCCAGCAGTTCCAAATTCTCCGTGACACCTAGCAATCAGCCCCAGCATTTT
TRBJ1-4,.,TRBV5-4,TRBD1,CASSWDRVGKLFF,TGTGCCAGCAGCTGGGACAGGGTTGGAAAACTGTTTTTT
TRBJ1-1,.,TRBV5-1,.,CASSLDRAWTEAFF,TGCGCCAGCAGCTTGGACAGGGCCTGGACTGAAGCTTTCTTT
TRBJ2-3,.,TRBV5-8,.,CASSPSSTDTQYF,TGTGCCAGCAGCCCTTCTAGCACAGATACGCAGTATTTT
TRBJ1-2,.,TRBV7-2,.,CASSLEVSYGYTF,TGTGCCAGCAGCCTCGAAGTGAGCTATGGCTACACCTTC
TRBJ1-6,.,TRBV28,TRBD1,CASTLTGGGSPLHF,TGTGCCAGCACCCTGACAGGGGGGGGTTCACCCCTCCACTTT
TRBJ1-2,.,TRBV21-1,.,CASSKGRPAGVSNYGYTF,TGTGCCAGCAGCAAAGGCCGCCCGGCAGGGGTCTCCAACTATGGCTACACCTTC
TRBJ1-6,.,TRBV6-5,TRBD1,CASTSGTGVSPLHF,TGTGCCAGCACCTCCGGGACAGGGGTGTCACCCCTCCACTTT
TRBJ2-1,.,TRBV2,.,CASSGGTPRHEQFF,TGTGCCAGCAGTGGCGGAACCCCTCGCCATGAGCAGTTCTTC
TRBJ1-1,.,TRBV7-6,.,CASSLGGGAGTEAFF,TGTGCCAGCAGCTTGGGTGGAGGGGCAGGGACTGAAGCTTTCTTT
TRBJ1-1,.,TRBV30,TRBD1,CAWQGGSWNTEAFF,TGTGCCTGGCAGGGGGGCAGTTGGAACACTGAAGCTTTCTTT
TRBJ1-4,.,TRBV11-2,TRBD1,CASSLGQGWEKLFF,TGTGCCAGCAGCCTGGGACAGGGGTGGGAAAAACTGTTTTTT
TRBJ2-1,once,TRBV5-1,TRBD2,CASSPLAGGYNEQFF,TGCGCCAGCAGCCCCCTAGCGGGAGGTTACAATGAGCAGTTCTTC
TRBJ1-5,.,TRBV7-8,.,CASSLSPSDGNQPQHF,TGTGCCAGCAGCCTTTCGCCCTCAGATGGCAATCAGCCCCAGCATTTT
TRBJ1-1,few,TRBV7-2,.,CASSLGRSWEGVVTEAFF,TGTGCCAGCAGCTTAGGCCGTAGCTGGGAGGGGGTTGTCACTGAAGCTTTCTTT
TRBJ1-6,.,TRBV28,TRBD1,CASSSLPGQGFNSPLHF,TGTGCCAGCAGTTCGCTACCAGGACAGGGGTTTAATTCACCCCTCCACTTT
TRBJ1-2,.,TRBV18,.,CASSRNPEANYGYTF,TGTGCCAGCTCACGGAACCCGGAGGCTAACTATGGCTACACCTTC
TRBJ2-7,.,TRBV28,.,CASSPGPHREQNYEQYF,TGTGCCAGCAGTCCCGGCCCCCACAGAGAACAGAACTACGAGCAGTACTTC
TRBJ1-2,few,TRBV12-3/TRBV12-4,.,CASSFGTRYGYTF,TGTGCCAGCAGTTTCGGGACACGCTATGGCTACACCTTC
TRBJ2-3,.,TRBV5-1,TRBD1,CASSGTGTGDTQYF,TGCGCCAGCAGCGGGACAGGGACGGGAGATACGCAGTATTTT
TRBJ1-5,.,TRBV6-5,TRBD1,CASTQGGRSNQPQHF,TGTGCCAGCACACAGGGGGGGCGTAGCAATCAGCCCCAGCATTTT
TRBJ1-4,once,TRBV7-9,.,CASSWGRGLEKLFF,TGTGCCAGCAGCTGGGGGAGGGGACTGGAAAAACTGTTTTTT
TRBJ1-2,.,TRBV12-3/TRBV12-4,.,CASSETTARGYTF,TGTGCCAGCAGTGAGACGACAGCCCGGGGCTACACCTTC
TRBJ2-3,.,TRBV15,TRBD1,CATIGTASDTQYF,TGTGCCACCATCGGGACAGCCTCAGATACGCAGTATTTT
TRBJ2-1,.,TRBV10-3,.,CAISGANYNEQFF,TGTGCCATCAGTGGGGCTAACTACAATGAGCAGTTCTTC
TRBJ1-1,.,TRBV6-5,.,CASSYDSHMNTEAFF,TGTGCCAGCAGTTACGACAGCCACATGAACACTGAAGCTTTCTTT
TRBJ1-4,.,TRBV12-3/TRBV12-4,.,CASSFATNEKLFF,TGTGCCAGCAGTTTCGCAACTAATGAAAAACTGTTTTTT
TRBJ1-6,.,TRBV2,.,CASSDQDNSPLHF,TGTGCCAGCAGTGACCAGGATAATTCACCCCTCCACTTT
TRBJ1-1,.,TRBV3-1/TRBV3-2,.,CATLWGAEAFF,TGTGCCACCCTATGGGGCGCTGAAGCTTTCTTT
TRBJ1-2,.,TRBV5-1,TRBD1,CASSPQGGSRGYTF,TGCGCCAGCAGCCCTCAGGGGGGATCGCGAGGCTACACCTTC
TRBJ1-2,.,TRBV7-8,.,CASSSTGGNNYGYTF,TGTGCCAGCAGCTCCACAGGAGGGAACAACTATGGCTACACCTTC
TRBJ1-2,.,TRBV18,TRBD1,CASSPPWDSNYGYTF,TGTGCCAGCTCACCACCGTGGGACAGCAACTATGGCTACACCTTC
TRBJ1-6,.,TRBV7-6,.,CASSSGYNSPLHF,TGTGCCAGCAGCTCGGGATATAATTCACCCCTCCACTTT
TRBJ2-7,once,TRBV3-1/TRBV3-2,.,CASSRMAQGSSYEQYF,TGTGCCAGCAGCCGAATGGCCCAGGGGAGCTCCTACGAGCAGTACTTC
TRBJ1-3,.,TRBV3-1/TRBV3-2,.,CASSPRIAGVSGNTIYF,TGTGCCAGCAGCCCAAGGATCGCAGGGGTCTCTGGAAACACCATATATTTT
TRBJ1-5,once,TRBV27,.,CASSPFNQPQHF,TGTGCCAGCAGTCCCTTCAATCAGCCCCAGCATTTT
TRBJ1-1,.,TRBV27,.,CASSSLRGSVNTEAFF,TGTGCCAGCAGCTCACTTAGAGGCTCGGTGAACACTGAAGCTTTCTTT
TRBJ2-1,.,TRBV10-3,TRBD2,CAITGLAGITQFF,TGTGCCATCACGGGGCTAGCGGGAATAACGCAGTTCTTC
TRBJ2-7,.,TRBV3-1/TRBV3-2,TRBD2,CASSQGAGGSLIGQYF,TGTGCCAGCAGCCAAGGAGCGGGAGGATCCCTGATCGGGCAGTACTTC
TRBJ2-7,.,TRBV14,.,CASSQGGGWDSPNLF,TGTGCCAGCAGCCAAGGAGGGGGGTGGGACAGCCCCAATCTCTTC
TRBJ1-1,.,TRBV9,.,CASSVGGDTEAFF,TGTGCCAGCAGCGTAGGGGGGGACACTGAAGCTTTCTTT
TRBJ2-5,.,TRBV10-3,.,CAIGGGELETQYF,TGTGCCATCGGCGGGGGCGAATTAGAGACCCAGTACTTC
TRBJ1-6,few,TRBV19,.,CASSEGRRDNSPLHF,TGTGCCAGTAGTGAGGGAAGAAGGGATAATTCACCCCTCCACTTT
TRBJ1-5,.,TRBV18,TRBD1,CASSPGQGQQPQHF,TGTGCCAGCTCACCAGGACAGGGTCAACAGCCCCAGCATTTT
TRBJ1-2,.,TRBV27,TRBD1,CASSSNFQGAYGYTF,TGTGCCAGCAGTTCGAATTTCCAGGGGGCATATGGCTACACCTTC
TRBJ2-2,.,TRBV5-1,.,CASSLLSDTGELFF,TGCGCCAGCAGCTTATTATCAGACACCGGGGAGCTGTTTTTT
TRBJ1-1,few,TRBV7-9,.,CASSLESGTEAFF,TGTGCCAGCAGCTTAGAGTCAGGGACTGAAGCTTTCTTT
TRBJ2-3,.,TRBV5-4,TRBD2,CASSLSGREEDTQYF,TGTGCCAGCAGCTTGTCCGGTCGGGAGGAAGATACGCAGTATTTT
TRBJ2-7,.,TRBV18,TRBD1,CASSQRDRDEQYF,TGTGCCAGCTCGCAACGGGACAGGGACGAGCAGTACTTC
TRBJ1-1,many,TRBV10-1,TRBD1,CASTLDRGAEAFF,TGCGCCAGCACTCTAGACAGGGGCGCTGAAGCTTTCTTT
TRBJ1-4,.,TRBV30,TRBD1,CAWSRQGVAFNEKLFF,TGTGCCTGGAGCCGACAGGGTGTCGCCTTTAATGAAAAACTGTTTTTT
TRBJ1-1,.,TRBV5-1,.,CASSSTVNTEAFF,TGCGCCAGCAGCTCAACAGTGAACACTGAAGCTTTCTTT
TRBJ1-2,.,TRBV6-1,.,CASSESGYGYTF,TGTGCCAGCAGTGAATCGGGTTATGGCTACACCTTC